This T cell receptor (beta chain) is drawn from a study of cytomegalovirus exposure and HLA in healthy donors. Findings and caveats of the study: Later findings reportedly placed an Asian-associated ancestry cluster below the approximately 630-donor mean for N-insertions. Available immune exposure information was restricted to CMV serostatus only. Later, an analysis showed that TCR beta chains associated with HLA were more clonally expanded than others that were equally common.

Germline V gene lookup returns CDR1 SSHAT and CDR2 FNYEAQ (reference sequence). The CDR3 spans 20 residues. Vbeta (60) and Jbeta (13) primers were used in the PCR. TCRdb keeps only in-frame clones here, not all; method: immunoSEQ multiplex PCR. Here the sample spans about 120,000 clones, about 75% being singletons. Notes on this clone: Antigen: not known. The junction departs from the called germline gene at one end, perhaps through a read error.

The donors comprised healthy bone marrow donors. This sequence was found in a man between 60 and 75 years old in good health and CMV-seropositive. The rearrangement links TRBV7-7 to TRBJ2-2, with TRBD2 matching over 9 bases. Source material: PBMCs. The CDR3 reads CASSLNPGTELAGFTGELFF. In DNA, the CDR3 is TGTGCTAGCAGCTTAAATCCAGGGACGGAGCTAGCGGGGTTCACCGGGGAGCTGTTTTTT.